The clone carrying this TCR beta chain was recorded many times. The antigen remains undetermined. This specimen belongs to a study of blood T cells in healthy people across ages. Findings and limits, study-wide: Roughly linear declines in TCR beta diversity per million T cells occurred with age.

Germline loops: CDR1 SNHLY, CDR2 FYNNEI. Trimming left V 6 bases short and J 2 bases short, with 15 bases between. This CDR3 contains 15 residues. The study drew donors from healthy Caucasian individuals in Russia aged about 6 to 90. A second PCR, run for roughly 7 to 12 cycles, used a sample-barcoded 5' primer plus a J-beta primer mix. TCRdb reanalysed the 5' RACE reads using MiXCR and keeps one entry per CDR3 protein. This table holds hundreds of thousands of distinct CDR3 sequences, approximately 31% found once. Sequencing used blood. The gene calls are TRBV2 and TRBJ2-3; D may be TRBD2 (6 bases). This TCR came from a woman older than 75 in good health. The CDR3 here is CASSRDSGITDTQYF. The CDR3 nucleotides are TGTGCCAGCAGCCGGGACTCCGGGATCACAGATACGCAGTATTTT.